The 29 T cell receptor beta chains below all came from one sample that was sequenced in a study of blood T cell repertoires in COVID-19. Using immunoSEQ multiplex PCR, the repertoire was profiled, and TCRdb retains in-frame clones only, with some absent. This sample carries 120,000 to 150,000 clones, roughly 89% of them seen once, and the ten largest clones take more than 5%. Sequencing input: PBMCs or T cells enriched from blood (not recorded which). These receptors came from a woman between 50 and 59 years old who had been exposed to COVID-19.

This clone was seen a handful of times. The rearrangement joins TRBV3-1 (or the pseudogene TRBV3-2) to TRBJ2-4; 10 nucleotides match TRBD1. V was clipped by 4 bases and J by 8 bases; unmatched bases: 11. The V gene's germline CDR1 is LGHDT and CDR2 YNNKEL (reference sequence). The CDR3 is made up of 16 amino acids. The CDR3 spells CASSLKGGTGADIQYF. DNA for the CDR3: TGTGCCAGCAGCCTCAAGGGCGGGACAGGGGCCGACATTCAGTACTTC.

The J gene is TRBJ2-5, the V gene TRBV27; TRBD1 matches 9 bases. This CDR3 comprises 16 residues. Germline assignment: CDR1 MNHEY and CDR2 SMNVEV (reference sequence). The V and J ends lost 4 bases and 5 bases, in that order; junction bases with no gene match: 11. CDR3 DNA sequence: TGTGCCAGCAGTTCAACAGGGGGCCCCCACCGGGAGACCCAGTACTTC. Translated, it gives CASSSTGGPHRETQYF.

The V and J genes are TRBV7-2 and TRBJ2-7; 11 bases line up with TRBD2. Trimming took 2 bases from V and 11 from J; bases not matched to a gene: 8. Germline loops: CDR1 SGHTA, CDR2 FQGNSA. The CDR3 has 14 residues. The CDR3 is CASSLRLAGWGKYF. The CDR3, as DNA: TGTGCCAGCAGCTTAAGACTAGCGGGATGGGGAAAGTACTTC.

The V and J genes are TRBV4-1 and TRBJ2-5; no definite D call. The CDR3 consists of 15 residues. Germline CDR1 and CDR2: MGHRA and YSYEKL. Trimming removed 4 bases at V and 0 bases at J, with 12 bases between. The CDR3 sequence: CASSPDFGHQETQYF. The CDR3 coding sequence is TGCGCCAGCAGCCCAGATTTTGGGCACCAAGAGACCCAGTACTTC.

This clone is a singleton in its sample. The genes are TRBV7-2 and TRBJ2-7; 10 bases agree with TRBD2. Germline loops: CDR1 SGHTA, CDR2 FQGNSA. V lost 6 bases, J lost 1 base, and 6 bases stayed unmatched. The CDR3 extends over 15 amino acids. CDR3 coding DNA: TGTGCCAGCAGTTTGACGACTAGCGGGTCCTACGAGCAGTACTTC. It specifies CASSLTTSGSYEQYF.

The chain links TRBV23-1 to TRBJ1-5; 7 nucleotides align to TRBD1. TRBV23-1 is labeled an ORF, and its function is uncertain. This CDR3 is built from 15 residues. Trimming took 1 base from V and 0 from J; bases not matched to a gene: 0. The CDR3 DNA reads TGCGCCAGCAGTCAATGGGACAGTAGCAATCAGCCCCAGCATTTT. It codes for CASSQWDSSNQPQHF.

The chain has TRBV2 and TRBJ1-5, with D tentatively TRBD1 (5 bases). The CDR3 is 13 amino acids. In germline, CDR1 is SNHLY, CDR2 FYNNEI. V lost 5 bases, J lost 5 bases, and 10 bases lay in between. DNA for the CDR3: TGTGCCAGCAGTCAGGGTGGTTATCAGCCCCAGCATTTT. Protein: CASSQGGYQPQHF.

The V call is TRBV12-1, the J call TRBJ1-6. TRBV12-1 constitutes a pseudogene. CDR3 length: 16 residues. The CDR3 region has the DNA TGTGCCAGCAGCCCCGTGGGGGGGTCCTATAATTCACCCCTCCACTTT. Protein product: CASSPVGGSYNSPLHF.

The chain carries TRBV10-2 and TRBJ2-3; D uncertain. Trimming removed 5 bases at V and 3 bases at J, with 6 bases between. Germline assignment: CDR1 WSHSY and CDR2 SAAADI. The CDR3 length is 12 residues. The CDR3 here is CASSPGTDTQYF. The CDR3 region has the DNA TGCGCCAGCAGTCCCGGGACAGATACGCAGTATTTT.

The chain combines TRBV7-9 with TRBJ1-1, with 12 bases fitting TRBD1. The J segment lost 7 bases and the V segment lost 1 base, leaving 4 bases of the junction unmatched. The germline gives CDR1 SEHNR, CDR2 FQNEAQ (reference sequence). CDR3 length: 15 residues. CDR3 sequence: CASSLGGTGGIEAFF. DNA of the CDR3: TGTGCCAGCAGCTTAGGAGGGACAGGGGGCATTGAAGCTTTCTTT. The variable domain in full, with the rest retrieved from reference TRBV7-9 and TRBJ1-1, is DTGVSQNPRHKITKRGQNVTFRCDPISEHNRLYWYRQTLGQGPEFLTYFQNEAQLEKSRLLSDRFSAERPKGSFSTLEIQRTEQGDSAMYLCASSLGGTGGIEAFFGQGTRLTVV.

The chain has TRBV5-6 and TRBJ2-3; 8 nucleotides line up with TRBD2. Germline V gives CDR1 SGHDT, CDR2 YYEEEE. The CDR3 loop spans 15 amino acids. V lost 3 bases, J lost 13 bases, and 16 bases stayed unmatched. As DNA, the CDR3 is TGTGCCAGCAGCTACTACCTCCCACTAGCGGATGGGAAGTATTTT. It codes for CASSYYLPLADGKYF.

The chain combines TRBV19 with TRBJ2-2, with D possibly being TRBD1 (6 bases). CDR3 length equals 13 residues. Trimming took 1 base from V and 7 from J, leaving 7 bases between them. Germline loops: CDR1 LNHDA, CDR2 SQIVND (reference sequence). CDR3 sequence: CASSIAGVGELFF. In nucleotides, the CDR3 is TGTGCCAGTAGTATAGCAGGGGTCGGGGAGCTGTTTTTT.

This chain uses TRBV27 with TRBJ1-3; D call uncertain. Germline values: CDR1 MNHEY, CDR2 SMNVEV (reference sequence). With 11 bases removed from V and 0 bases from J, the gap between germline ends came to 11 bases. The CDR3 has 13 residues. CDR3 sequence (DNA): TGTGCCGGTCGGGATCTCTCTGGAAACACCATATATTTT. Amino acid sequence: CAGRDLSGNTIYF.

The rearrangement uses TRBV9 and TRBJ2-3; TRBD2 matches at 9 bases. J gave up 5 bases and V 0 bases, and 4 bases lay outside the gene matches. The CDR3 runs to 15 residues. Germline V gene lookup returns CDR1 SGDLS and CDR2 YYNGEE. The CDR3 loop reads CASSVGSGRIDTQYF. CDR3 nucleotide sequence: TGTGCCAGCAGCGTAGGGAGCGGGAGGATAGATACGCAGTATTTT.

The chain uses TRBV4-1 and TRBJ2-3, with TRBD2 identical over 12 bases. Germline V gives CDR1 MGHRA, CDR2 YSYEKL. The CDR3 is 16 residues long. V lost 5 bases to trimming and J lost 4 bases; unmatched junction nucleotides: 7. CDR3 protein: CASSDTSGGIADTQYF. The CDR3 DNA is TGCGCCAGCAGCGACACTAGCGGGGGGATCGCAGATACGCAGTATTTT.

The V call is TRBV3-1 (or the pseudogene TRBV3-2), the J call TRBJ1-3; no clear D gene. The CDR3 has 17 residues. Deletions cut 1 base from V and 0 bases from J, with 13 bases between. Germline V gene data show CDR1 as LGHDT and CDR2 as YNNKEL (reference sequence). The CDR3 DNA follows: TGTGCCAGCAGCCAAGGCGCTGGGAGAACCTCTGGAAACACCATATATTTT. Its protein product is CASSQGAGRTSGNTIYF.

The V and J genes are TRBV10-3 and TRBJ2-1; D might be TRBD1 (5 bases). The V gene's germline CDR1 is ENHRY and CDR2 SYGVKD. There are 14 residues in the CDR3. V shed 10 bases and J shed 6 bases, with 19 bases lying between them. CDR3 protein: CATIQETEFNEQFF. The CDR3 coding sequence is TGTGCCACCATACAGGAGACGGAGTTCAATGAGCAGTTCTTC.

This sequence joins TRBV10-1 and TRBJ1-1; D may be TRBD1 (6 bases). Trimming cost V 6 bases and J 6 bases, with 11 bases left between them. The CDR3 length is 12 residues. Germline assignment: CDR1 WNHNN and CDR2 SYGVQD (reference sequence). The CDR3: CASSQQGAEAFF. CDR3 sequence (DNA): TGCGCCAGCAGCCAACAGGGCGCTGAAGCTTTCTTT.

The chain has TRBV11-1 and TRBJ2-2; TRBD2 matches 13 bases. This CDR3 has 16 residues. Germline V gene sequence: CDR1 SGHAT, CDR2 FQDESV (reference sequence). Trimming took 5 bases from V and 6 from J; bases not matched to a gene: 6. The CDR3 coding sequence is TGTGCCAGCAGCGGAACTAGCGGGGGGGCTGCCGGGGAGCTGTTTTTT. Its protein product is CASSGTSGGAAGELFF.

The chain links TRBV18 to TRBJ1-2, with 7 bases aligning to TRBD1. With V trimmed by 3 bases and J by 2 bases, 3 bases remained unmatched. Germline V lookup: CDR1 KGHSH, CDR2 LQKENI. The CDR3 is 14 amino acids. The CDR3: CASSPLGQNYGYTF. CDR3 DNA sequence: TGTGCCAGCTCACCCTTGGGACAGAACTATGGCTACACCTTC. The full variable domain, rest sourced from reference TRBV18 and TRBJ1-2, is NAGVMQNPRHLVRRRGQEARLRCSPMKGHSHVYWYRQLPEEGLKFMVYLQKENIIDESGMPKERFSAEFPKEGPSILRIQQVVRGDSAAYFCASSPLGQNYGYTFGSGTRLTVV.

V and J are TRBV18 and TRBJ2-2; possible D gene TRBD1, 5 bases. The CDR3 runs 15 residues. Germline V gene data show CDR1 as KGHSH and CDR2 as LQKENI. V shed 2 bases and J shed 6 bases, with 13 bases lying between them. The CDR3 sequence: CASSPIRVDAGELFF. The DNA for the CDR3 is TGTGCCAGCTCACCAATCAGGGTGGATGCCGGGGAGCTGTTTTTT.

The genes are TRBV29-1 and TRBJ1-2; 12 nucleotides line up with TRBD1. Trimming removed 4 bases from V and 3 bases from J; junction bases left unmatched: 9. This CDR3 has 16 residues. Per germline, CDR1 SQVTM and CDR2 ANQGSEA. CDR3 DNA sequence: TGCAGCGTTGGGGGAGGGACAGGGGGCGCAGACTATGGCTACACCTTC. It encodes CSVGGGTGGADYGYTF. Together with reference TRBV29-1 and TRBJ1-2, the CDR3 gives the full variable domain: SAVISQKPSRDICQRGTSLTIQCQVDSQVTMMFWYRQQPGQSLTLIATANQGSEATYESGFVIDKFPISRPNLTFSTLTVSNMSPEDSSIYLCSVGGGTGGADYGYTFGSGTRLTVV.

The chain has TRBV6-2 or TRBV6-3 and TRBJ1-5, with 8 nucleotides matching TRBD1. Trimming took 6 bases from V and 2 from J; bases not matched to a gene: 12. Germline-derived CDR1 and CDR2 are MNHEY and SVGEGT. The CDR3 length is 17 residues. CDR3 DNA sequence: TGTGCCAGCAGCCCACCGTTGACAGGGGCCCGCAATCAGCCCCAGCATTTT. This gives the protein CASSPPLTGARNQPQHF.

CDR3 bases: TGTGCCATCAGTGATAGTCGGGAAGGCGAGCAGTACTTC. Amino acid sequence: CAISDSREGEQYF. The chain uses TRBV10-3 and TRBJ2-7, with D maybe TRBD2 (5 bases). Germline CDR1 reads ENHRY; CDR2 reads SYGVKD. Trimming cost V 3 bases and J 6 bases, with 12 bases left between them. The CDR3 is 13 residues long.

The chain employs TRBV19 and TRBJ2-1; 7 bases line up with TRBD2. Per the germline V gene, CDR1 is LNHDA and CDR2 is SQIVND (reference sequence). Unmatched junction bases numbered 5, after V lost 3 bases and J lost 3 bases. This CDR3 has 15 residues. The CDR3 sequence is CASSIGTTLYNEQFF. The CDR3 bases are TGTGCCAGTAGTATCGGGACTACCCTCTACAATGAGCAGTTCTTC. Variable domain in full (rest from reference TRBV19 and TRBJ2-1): DGGITQSPKYLFRKEGQNVTLSCEQNLNHDAMYWYRQDPGQGLRLIYYSQIVNDFQKGDIAEGYSVSREKKESFPLTVTSAQKNPTAFYLCASSIGTTLYNEQFFGPGTRLTVL.

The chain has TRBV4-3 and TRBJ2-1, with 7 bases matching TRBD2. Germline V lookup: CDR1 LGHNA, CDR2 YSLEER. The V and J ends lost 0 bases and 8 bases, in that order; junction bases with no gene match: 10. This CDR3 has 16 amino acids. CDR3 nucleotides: TGCGCCAGCAGCCAAGATAACCAGCGGGGTAGAGATGAGCAGTTCTTC. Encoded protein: CASSQDNQRGRDEQFF.

CDR3: CASGLGEGGEQFF. The CDR3 DNA reads as TGTGCTAGTGGTTTGGGGGAGGGAGGGGAGCAGTTCTTC. The chain has TRBV12-5 and TRBJ2-1, with TRBD2 matching 7 bases. Germline values: CDR1 LGHNT, CDR2 FRNRAP. CDR3 length equals 13 residues. V lost 1 base to trimming and J lost 10 bases; unmatched junction nucleotides: 4.

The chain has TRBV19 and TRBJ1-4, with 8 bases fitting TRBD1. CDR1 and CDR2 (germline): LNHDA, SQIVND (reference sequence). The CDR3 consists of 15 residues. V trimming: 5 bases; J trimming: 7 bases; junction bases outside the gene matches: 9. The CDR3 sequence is CASSLFRGPSEKLFF. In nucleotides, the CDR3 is TGTGCCAGTAGTCTCTTCAGGGGGCCGAGTGAAAAACTGTTTTTT.

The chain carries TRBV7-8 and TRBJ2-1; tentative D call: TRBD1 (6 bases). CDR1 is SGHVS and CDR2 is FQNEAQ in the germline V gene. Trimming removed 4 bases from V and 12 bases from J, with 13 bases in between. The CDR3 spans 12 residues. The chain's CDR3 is CASSSTGKGQFF. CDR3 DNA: TGTGCCAGCAGCTCCACAGGGAAGGGGCAGTTCTTC.